This record looks at one T cell receptor beta chain sequence and its context. What was amplified from RNA transcripts were TCR beta CDR3 regions. The TCR CDR3 was amplified in a first-round RT-PCR using the HTBI primer set. MiXCR, run by TCRdb on the multiplex PCR reads, gives a single entry per CDR3 protein. This sample carries more than 500,000 distinct CDR3 sequences, around 15% of them seen once, and the ten largest clones take 11% to 15%. Germline trimming cut 1 base from V and 6 bases from J; bases unmatched to any gene: 4. The germline CDR1 and CDR2 sequences are GTSNPN and SVGIG (reference sequence). The CDR3 runs 13 residues. The data are from a study of T cells in Graves' hyperthyroidism and ophthalmopathy.

This clonotype was obtained from a woman aged 35 to 49 with Graves' hyperthyroidism. This chain links TRBV30 with TRBJ2-3, with 7 bases lining up with TRBD1. Sequenced material: blood. The CDR3 nucleotides are TGTGCCTGGAGTGGACAGGGATGGGATACGCAGTATTTT. Its protein product is CAWSGQGWDTQYF.